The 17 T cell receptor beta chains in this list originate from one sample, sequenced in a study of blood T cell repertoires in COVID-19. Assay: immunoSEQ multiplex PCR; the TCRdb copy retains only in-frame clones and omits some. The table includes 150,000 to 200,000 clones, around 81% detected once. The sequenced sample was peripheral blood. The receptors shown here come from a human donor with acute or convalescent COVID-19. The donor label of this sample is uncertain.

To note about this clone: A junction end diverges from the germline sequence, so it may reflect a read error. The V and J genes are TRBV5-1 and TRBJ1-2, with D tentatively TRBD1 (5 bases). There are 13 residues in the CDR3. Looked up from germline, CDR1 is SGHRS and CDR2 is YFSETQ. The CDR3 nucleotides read TGCGCCAGCAGTTTGGGGGAGGCCTATGGCTACACCTTC. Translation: CASSLGEAYGYTF. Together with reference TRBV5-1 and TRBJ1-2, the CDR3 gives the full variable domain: KAGVTQTPRYLIKTRGQQVTLSCSPISGHRSVSWYQQTPGQGLQFLFEYFSETQRNKGNFPGRFSGRQFSNSRSEMNVSTLELGDSALYLCASSLGEAYGYTFGSGTRLTVV.

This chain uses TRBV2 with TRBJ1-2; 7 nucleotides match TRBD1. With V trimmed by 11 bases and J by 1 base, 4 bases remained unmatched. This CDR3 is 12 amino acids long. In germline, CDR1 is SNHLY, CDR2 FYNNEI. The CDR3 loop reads CAGRDSNYGYTF. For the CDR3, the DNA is TGTGCCGGCCGGGACAGTAACTATGGCTACACCTTC.

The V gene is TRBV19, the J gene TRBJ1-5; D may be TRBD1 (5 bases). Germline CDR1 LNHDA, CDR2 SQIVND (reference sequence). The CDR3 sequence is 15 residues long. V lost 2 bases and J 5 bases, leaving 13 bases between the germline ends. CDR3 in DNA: TGTGCCAGTAGTATATTAGGGGAGGGGCATCAGCCCCAGCATTTT. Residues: CASSILGEGHQPQHF.

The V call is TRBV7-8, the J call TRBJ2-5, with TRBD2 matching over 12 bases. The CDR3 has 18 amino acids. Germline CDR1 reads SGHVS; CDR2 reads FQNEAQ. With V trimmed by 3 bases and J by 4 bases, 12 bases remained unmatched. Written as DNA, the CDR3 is TGTGCCAGCAGCTTGACCCTAGCGGGGGGGCCACGGTCAGAGACCCAGTACTTC. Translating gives CASSLTLAGGPRSETQYF. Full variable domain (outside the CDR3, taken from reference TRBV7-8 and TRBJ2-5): GAGVSQSPRYKVAKRGQDVALRCDPISGHVSLFWYQQALGQGPEFLTYFQNEAQLDKSGLPSDRFFAERPEGSVSTLKIQRTQQEDSAVYLCASSLTLAGGPRSETQYFGPGTRLLVL.

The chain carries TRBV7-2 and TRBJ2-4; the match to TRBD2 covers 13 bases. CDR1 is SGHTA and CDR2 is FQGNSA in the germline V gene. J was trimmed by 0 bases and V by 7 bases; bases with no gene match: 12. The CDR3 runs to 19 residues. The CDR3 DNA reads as TGTGCCAGCACCAAGACTAGCGGGAGGCCACTACTAGCCAAAAACATTCAGTACTTC. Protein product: CASTKTSGRPLLAKNIQYF.

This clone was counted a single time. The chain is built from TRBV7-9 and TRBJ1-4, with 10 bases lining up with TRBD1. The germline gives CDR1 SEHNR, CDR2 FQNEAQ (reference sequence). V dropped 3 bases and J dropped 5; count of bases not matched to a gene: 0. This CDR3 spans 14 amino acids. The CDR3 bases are TGTGCCAGCAGCTTGGGACAGGGGAATGAAAAACTGTTTTTT. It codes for CASSLGQGNEKLFF.

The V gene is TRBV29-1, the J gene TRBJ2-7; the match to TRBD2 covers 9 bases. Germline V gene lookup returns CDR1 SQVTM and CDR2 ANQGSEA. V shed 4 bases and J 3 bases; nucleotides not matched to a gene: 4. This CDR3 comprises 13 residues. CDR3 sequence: CSVGGTSNYEQYF. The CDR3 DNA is TGCAGCGTTGGAGGGACTAGCAACTACGAGCAGTACTTC.

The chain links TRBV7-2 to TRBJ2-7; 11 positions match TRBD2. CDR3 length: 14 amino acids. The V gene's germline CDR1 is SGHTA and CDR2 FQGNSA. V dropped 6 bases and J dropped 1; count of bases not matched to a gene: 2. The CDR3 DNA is TGTGCCAGCAGTCGGACTAGCGGGTCCTACGAGCAGTACTTC. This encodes CASSRTSGSYEQYF. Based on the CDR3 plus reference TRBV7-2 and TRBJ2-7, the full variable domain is GAGVSQSPSNKVTEKGKDVELRCDPISGHTALYWYRQSLGQGLEFLIYFQGNSAPDKSGLPSDRFSAERTGGSVSTLTIQRTQQEDSAVYLCASSRTSGSYEQYFGPGTRLTVT.

CDR3 loop: CARSDREGFNEQFF. CDR3 DNA sequence: TGCGCCAGGTCGGACAGGGAGGGATTCAATGAGCAGTTCTTC. The V call is TRBV10-1, the J call TRBJ2-1; a weak D match, TRBD1 (8 bases). The CDR3 has 14 amino acids. Germline lookup yields CDR1 WNHNN and CDR2 SYGVQD (reference sequence). V was shortened by 9 bases and J by 6 bases, with 18 bases between the two germline ends.

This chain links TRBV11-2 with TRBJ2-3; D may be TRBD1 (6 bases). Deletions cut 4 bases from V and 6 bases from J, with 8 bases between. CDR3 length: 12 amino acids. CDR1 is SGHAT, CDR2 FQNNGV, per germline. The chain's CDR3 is CASSSRGDTQYF. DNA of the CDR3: TGTGCCAGCAGCTCGAGGGGGGATACGCAGTATTTT.

CDR3 nucleotide sequence: TGTGCCAGCAGCAGGGACAGGGGGTTGGGCGAGCAGTACTTC. Its protein product is CASSRDRGLGEQYF. This sequence joins TRBV5-8 and TRBJ2-7, with 11 bases aligning to TRBD1. V was clipped by 4 bases and J by 6 bases; unmatched bases: 6. This CDR3 spans 14 amino acids. Germline V lookup: CDR1 SGHTS, CDR2 YDEGEE.

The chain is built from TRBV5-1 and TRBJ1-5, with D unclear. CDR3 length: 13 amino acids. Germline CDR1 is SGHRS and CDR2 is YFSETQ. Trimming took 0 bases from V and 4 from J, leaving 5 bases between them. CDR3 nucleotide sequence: TGCGCCAGCAGCTTGGACTTAAATCAGCCCCAGCATTTT. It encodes CASSLDLNQPQHF.

The CDR3 DNA reads TGTGCCAGCAGTGAACCAGCGGGGGGGAATGAGCAGTTCTTC. This sequence encodes CASSEPAGGNEQFF. This chain connects TRBV6-4 to TRBJ2-1; 10 bases map to TRBD2. The CDR3 spans 14 residues. The V segment lost 3 bases and the J segment 7 bases; nucleotides outside the gene matches: 3. Germline V gene data show CDR1 as MRHNA and CDR2 as SNTAGT.

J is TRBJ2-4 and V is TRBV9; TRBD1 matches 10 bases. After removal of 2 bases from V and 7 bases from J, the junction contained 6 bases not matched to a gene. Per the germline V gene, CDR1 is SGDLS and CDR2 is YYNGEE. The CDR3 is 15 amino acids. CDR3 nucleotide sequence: TGTGCCAGCAGCGTCGACGACAGGGGGCACAACATTCAGTACTTC. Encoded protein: CASSVDDRGHNIQYF. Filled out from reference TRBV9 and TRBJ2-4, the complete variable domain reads DSGVTQTPKHLITATGQRVTLRCSPRSGDLSVYWYQQSLDQGLQFLIQYYNGEERAKGNILERFSAQQFPDLHSELNLSSLELGDSALYFCASSVDDRGHNIQYFGAGTRLSVL.

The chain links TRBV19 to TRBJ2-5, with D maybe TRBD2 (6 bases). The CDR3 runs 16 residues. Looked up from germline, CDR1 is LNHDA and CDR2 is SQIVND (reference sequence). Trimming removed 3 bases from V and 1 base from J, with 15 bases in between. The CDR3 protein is CASSMFGGRLQETQYF. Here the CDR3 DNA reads TGTGCCAGTAGTATGTTCGGGGGACGCCTCCAAGAGACCCAGTACTTC.

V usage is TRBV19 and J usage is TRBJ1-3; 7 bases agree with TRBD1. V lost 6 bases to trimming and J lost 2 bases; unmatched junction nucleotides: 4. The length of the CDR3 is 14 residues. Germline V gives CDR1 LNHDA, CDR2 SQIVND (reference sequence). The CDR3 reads CASSSQGAGNTIYF. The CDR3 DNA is TGTGCCAGTAGCTCCCAGGGGGCTGGAAACACCATATATTTT.

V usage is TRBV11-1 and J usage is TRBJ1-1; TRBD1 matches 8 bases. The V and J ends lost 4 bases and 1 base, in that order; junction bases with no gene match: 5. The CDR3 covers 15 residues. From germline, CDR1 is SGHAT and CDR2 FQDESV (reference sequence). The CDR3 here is CASSWGTGWNTEAFF. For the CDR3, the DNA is TGTGCCAGCAGCTGGGGGACAGGATGGAACACTGAAGCTTTCTTT.